This T cell receptor beta chain derives from a study of vaccination effects on CD4 cells after COVID-19. Study context: A few million PBMC were seeded per well and grown in the presence of roughly 11 IU/ml IL-2 and around 11 ug/ml peptides.

Isolating CD4+ T cells followed less than 11 days of culture. Both day 3 and day 7 saw half the medium replaced with IL-2 medium. This clone was seen a few times. Its cognate antigen is unknown. Points from the study as a whole: The study found marked clonal contraction of infection- and vaccine-induced clones late after vaccination.

The method was immunoSEQ multiplex PCR; TCRdb's version includes in-frame clones alone and lacks a portion of them. This repertoire shows some 27,000 clones, roughly two thirds found once; its top ten account for approximately 9.9%. CDR1 is SEHNR and CDR2 is FQNEAQ in the germline V gene (reference sequence). The CDR3 totals 13 residues. The ends were cut back, 5 bases at V and 6 bases at J, with 11 bases in the middle. The chain has TRBV7-9 and TRBJ2-1; TRBD2 is a possible D gene (5 bases). Sequencing used CD4+ T cells from PBMCs cultured without peptide, obtained before COVID-19 vaccination. This TCR was recovered from a human donor who received a COVID-19 vaccine. The DNA of the CDR3 is TGTGCCAGCAGCAAACTAGTGGGCAATGAGCAGTTCTTC. It is translated as CASSKLVGNEQFF. Using reference TRBV7-9 and TRBJ2-1 for the parts outside the CDR3, the full variable domain is DTGVSQNPRHKITKRGQNVTFRCDPISEHNRLYWYRQTLGQGPEFLTYFQNEAQLEKSRLLSDRFSAERPKGSFSTLEIQRTEQGDSAMYLCASSKLVGNEQFFGPGTRLTVL.